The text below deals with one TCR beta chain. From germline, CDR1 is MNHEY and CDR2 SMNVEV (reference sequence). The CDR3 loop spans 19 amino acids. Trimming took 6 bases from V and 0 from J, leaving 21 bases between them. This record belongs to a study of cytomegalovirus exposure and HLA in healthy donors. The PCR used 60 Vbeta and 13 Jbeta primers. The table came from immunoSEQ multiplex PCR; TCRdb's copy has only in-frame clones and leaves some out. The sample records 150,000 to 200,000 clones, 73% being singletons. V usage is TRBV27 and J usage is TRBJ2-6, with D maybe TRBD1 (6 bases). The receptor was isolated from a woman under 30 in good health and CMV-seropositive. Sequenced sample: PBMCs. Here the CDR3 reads CASRYVTGTSNSGANVLTF. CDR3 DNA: TGTGCCAGCAGATACGTTACCGGGACAAGTAACTCTGGGGCCAACGTCCTGACTTTC.